This T cell receptor (beta chain) was documented in a study of blood T cell repertoires in COVID-19 (TCRdb year 2020). For the study in its entirety: Samples covering the acute and convalescent phases of COVID-19 were provided by collaborators in the United States, Italy and Spain. Samples were obtained from the ongoing ImmuneRACE study (first 160 participants) and from 1,254 subjects provided by 6 global collaborators. Nearly every sample came with metadata listing a de-identified subject ID, COVID-19 status, age in years and sex. The repertoires were released in a freely available public database meant as a resource for research on the immune response to SARS-CoV-2. The prospective study material was composed of cDNA or gDNA derived from T cells, B-cell-depleted T cells, or PBMCs. HLA class I and class II types, where available, came from metadata supplied by the sample provider rather than from assay-based typing. The dataset comprised deeply sampled blood TCRbeta repertoires from subjects exposed to, actively infected with, or recovered from COVID-19. What the work shows at the level of the full study, not this receptor alone: The quantity of clinical and demographic metadata differed by source and by participant and was supplied without curation.

This clone was seen only a few times. Its cognate antigen has yet to be identified. Qualities for individual bases were not recorded, and no much larger clone is one base off. Germline trimming: 4 bases from V, 2 bases from J; junction bases outside gene matches: 9. Reading the germline V gene gives CDR1 MNHEY and CDR2 SVGEGT. The CDR3 goes from the cysteine to the phenylalanine over 16 residues. The retained sequence is limited to the CDR3, 48 bases, with the frame set at the first base. Each collaborating institution followed its own protocols to collect whole blood in K2EDTA tubes. Collaborator samples were shipped for TCRbeta analysis as frozen whole blood, isolated PBMCs, or DNA extracted from either sample type. TCRbeta CDR3 regions were amplified from genomic DNA using the immunoSEQ Assay, a bias-controlled multiplex PCR. Concerning the study's data processing: The number of nucleated cells in each sample was estimated by amplification of reference gene primers within the assay. To quantify the absolute abundance of each unique TCRbeta CDR3 rearrangement, sequence reads were collapsed and filtered. Productive Simpson clonality was computed per sample as the square root of Simpson's diversity index over productive rearrangements. This immuneACCESS table, as held by TCRdb, lists in-frame sequences with V and J called but not all clones. Of the missing ones, under half trace to an unresolved V gene in checked studies; the others have no known cause. Clone size and the V and J calls come from that table; the DNA yielded D and trimming. This sample comprises 190,000 or so clones, just under 85% of them detected only once. About 6.9% of the sample is taken by the ten largest.

This chain joins TRBV6-2 or TRBV6-3 to TRBJ2-3, and TRBD1 aligns with 7 junction nucleotides. The TCR originated in a human donor with acute or convalescent COVID-19. The donor label of this sample is uncertain. Sequenced sample: peripheral blood. The sequence in DNA is TGTGCCAGCAGTTTAGGTACAGGGGCGATCACAGATACGCAGTATTTT. It translates as CASSLGTGAITDTQYF.